Below, one T cell receptor beta chain is given with its context. Its antigen remains unidentified. This sample was taken from a study of B cell selection in AIRE deficiency. In the original analysis: Conventional T cell pools: approximately 99,000 distinct patient, some 1.3x10^5 donor TCRbeta sequences. Clones were sequenced by immunoSEQ multiplex PCR, and TCRdb holds only the in-frame ones, with some missing. V, J and clone size are those of that table, while D and trimming were read from the DNA. The sample has under 30,000 clones, just under 97% seen once. CD4+CD127+ cells were sorted as the conventional CD4 T cells. Overall study results and limits: Shared Treg sequences were biased toward short CDR3s with few non-templated nucleotide insertions.

This receptor was identified in a human donor with AIRE deficiency. The sequenced material came from conventional CD4+ T cells sorted from PBMCs.

DNA of the CDR3: TGCGCCAGCAGCCGCTCCCTAGCGGGAGGGTCCTACGAGCAGTACTTC. This sequence encodes CASSRSLAGGSYEQYF. The gene calls are TRBV5-1 and TRBJ2-7, with 12 bases aligning to TRBD2. The CDR3 length is 16 residues. Looked up from germline, CDR1 is SGHRS and CDR2 is YFSETQ. V was clipped by 4 bases and J by 1 base; unmatched bases: 6.